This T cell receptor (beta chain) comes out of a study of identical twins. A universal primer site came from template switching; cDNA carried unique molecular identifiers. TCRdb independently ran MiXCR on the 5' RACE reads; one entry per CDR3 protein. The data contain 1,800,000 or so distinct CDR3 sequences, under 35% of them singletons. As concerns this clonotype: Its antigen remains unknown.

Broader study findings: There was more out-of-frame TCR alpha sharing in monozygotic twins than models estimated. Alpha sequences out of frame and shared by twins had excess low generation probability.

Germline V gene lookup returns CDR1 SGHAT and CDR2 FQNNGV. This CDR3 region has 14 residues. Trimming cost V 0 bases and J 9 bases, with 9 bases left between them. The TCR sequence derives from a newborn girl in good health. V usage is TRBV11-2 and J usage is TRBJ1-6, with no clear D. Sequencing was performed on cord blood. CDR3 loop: CASSLDVGRSPLHF. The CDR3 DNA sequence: TGTGCCAGCAGCTTAGACGTAGGGCGTTCACCCCTCCACTTT.